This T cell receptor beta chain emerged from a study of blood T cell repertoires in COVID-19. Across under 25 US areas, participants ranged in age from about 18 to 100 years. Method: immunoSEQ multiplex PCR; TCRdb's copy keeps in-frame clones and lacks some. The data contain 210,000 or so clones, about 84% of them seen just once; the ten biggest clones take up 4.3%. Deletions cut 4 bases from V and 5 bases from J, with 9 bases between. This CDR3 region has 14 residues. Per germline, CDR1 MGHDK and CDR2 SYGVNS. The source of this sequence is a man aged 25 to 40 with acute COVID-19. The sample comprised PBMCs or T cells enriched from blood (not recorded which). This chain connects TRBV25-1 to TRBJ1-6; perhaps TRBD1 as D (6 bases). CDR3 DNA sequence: TGTGCCAGCAGTGTCCCAGGGGATAATTCACCCCTCCACTTT. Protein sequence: CASSVPGDNSPLHF.